This TCR beta chain appears in the sequencing data of a study of T cell clonotyping in hematopoietic cell transplantation. Regarding the study as a whole: Pathologically expanded recipient clonotypes increased progressively from day 30 to day 180 as diversity fell.

This clone has a handful of counts. Its matching antigen is unknown. This CDR3 comprises 9 residues. The germline V and J ends were trimmed by 10 bases and 8 bases, with 8 bases remaining between them. Per germline, CDR1 MNHNY and CDR2 SVGAGI (reference sequence). The method was immunoSEQ multiplex PCR; TCRdb's version includes in-frame clones alone and lacks a portion of them. The sample carries around 15,000 clones, more than 75% recorded once. The genes are TRBV6-6 and TRBJ1-1; D might be TRBD1 (5 bases). Source: PBMCs, taken 100 days after allogeneic stem cell transplant. The sequence was obtained from a male patient between 60 and 69 years old who had an allogeneic stem cell transplant from a related donor, so the T cells may come from the graft donor. Some clones in this sample may be carry-over from other donors' samples. The CDR3 reads CATQGEAFF. The CDR3 region has the DNA TGTGCCACGCAGGGCGAAGCTTTCTTT.